The 29 T cell receptor beta chains below come from one sample, sequenced in a study of blood T cell repertoires in COVID-19. Sequencing used immunoSEQ multiplex PCR; TCRdb keeps in-frame clones, though not all of them. The repertoire has roughly 140,000 clones, roughly nine tenths of them found once; the top ten carry about 2.4%. Sequenced material: peripheral blood. The source of these receptors is a woman in her seventies with acute or convalescent COVID-19.

This clone has only a few counts. V gene TRBV27 combines with J gene TRBJ2-7; TRBD1 agrees at 7 bases. CDR3 length equals 15 residues. CDR1 and CDR2 (germline): MNHEY, SMNVEV (reference sequence). J lost 1 base, V lost 4 bases, and 7 bases had no gene match. The CDR3 here is CASSSNRGRSYEQYF. Written as DNA, the CDR3 is TGTGCCAGCAGTTCCAACAGGGGCAGATCCTACGAGCAGTACTTC.

V and J are TRBV5-1 and TRBJ1-4, with 9 nucleotides matching TRBD1. The CDR3 loop spans 17 amino acids. Germline V gives CDR1 SGHRS, CDR2 YFSETQ. Trimming cost V 3 bases and J 4 bases; bases outside gene matches: 10. The CDR3 sequence is CASSSHGTGTSNEKLFF. The CDR3 bases are TGCGCCAGCAGCTCTCACGGGACAGGGACTAGTAATGAAAAACTGTTTTTT. The full variable domain, rest sourced from reference TRBV5-1 and TRBJ1-4, is KAGVTQTPRYLIKTRGQQVTLSCSPISGHRSVSWYQQTPGQGLQFLFEYFSETQRNKGNFPGRFSGRQFSNSRSEMNVSTLELGDSALYLCASSSHGTGTSNEKLFFGSGTQLSVL.

The rearrangement uses TRBV19 and TRBJ2-3; 12 bases line up with TRBD2. Unmatched junction bases numbered 0, after V lost 2 bases and J lost 3 bases. Looked up from germline, CDR1 is LNHDA and CDR2 is SQIVND (reference sequence). The CDR3 extends over 15 amino acids. The CDR3 loop is CASSILAGGTDTQYF. CDR3 nucleotides: TGTGCCAGTAGTATACTAGCGGGGGGGACAGATACGCAGTATTTT.

The CDR3 sequence: CASSSPTSGGSADTQYF. CDR3 sequence (DNA): TGTGCCAGCAGCTCTCCGACTAGCGGGGGATCGGCAGATACGCAGTATTTT. The chain combines TRBV7-9 with TRBJ2-3; 12 nucleotides match TRBD2. The V and J ends lost 4 bases and 4 bases, in that order; junction bases with no gene match: 9. The CDR3 contains 17 residues. CDR1 and CDR2 from the germline V gene are SEHNR and FQNEAQ (reference sequence).

The chain has TRBV2 and TRBJ1-6, with TRBD1 identical over 8 bases. J lost 9 bases, V lost 4 bases, and 5 bases had no gene match. This CDR3 is 14 amino acids long. Germline CDR1 reads SNHLY; CDR2 reads FYNNEI. The CDR3 nucleotides are TGTGCCAGCAGTGCGGCAGGGGGCGTTTCACCCCTCCACTTT. Its protein product is CASSAAGGVSPLHF.

The chain uses TRBV2 and TRBJ1-2; unclear D gene. Trimming took 2 bases from V and 8 from J, leaving 12 bases between them. From germline, CDR1 is SNHLY and CDR2 FYNNEI. This CDR3 region has 13 residues. CDR3 in DNA: TGTGCCAGCAGTGAACGGAGCATGAGGGGCTACACCTTC. It translates to CASSERSMRGYTF.

This clone was found once. The chain couples TRBV5-8 to TRBJ1-2, with D unclear. The CDR3 spans 15 residues. From germline, CDR1 is SGHTS and CDR2 YDEGEE. V was cut by 3 bases and J by 5 bases, with 17 bases left in between. Here the CDR3 reads CASSYGGAPVYGYTF. In DNA, the CDR3 is TGTGCCAGCAGCTATGGCGGCGCCCCCGTTTATGGCTACACCTTC. The full variable domain, rest sourced from reference TRBV5-8 and TRBJ1-2, is EAGVTQSPTHLIKTRGQQATLRCSPISGHTSVYWYQQALGLGLQFLLWYDEGEERNRGNFPPRFSGRQFPNYSSELNVNALELEDSALYLCASSYGGAPVYGYTFGSGTRLTVV.

The chain recombines TRBV19 with TRBJ1-5; D possibly corresponds to TRBD1 (6 bases). CDR1 and CDR2 (germline): LNHDA, SQIVND (reference sequence). V lost 3 bases, J lost 5 bases, and 11 bases lay in between. This CDR3 region has 14 residues. CDR3 protein: CASSMTGGDQPQHF. Written as DNA, the CDR3 is TGTGCCAGTAGTATGACTGGGGGCGATCAGCCCCAGCATTTT.

V usage is TRBV3-1 (or the pseudogene TRBV3-2) and J usage is TRBJ1-1; D unresolved. Trimming shortened V by 4 bases and J by 1 base, and 10 bases separated the two germline ends. This CDR3 is 14 amino acids long. Germline CDR1 is LGHDT and CDR2 is YNNKEL (reference sequence). This chain's CDR3 is CASSPLAGNTEAFF. The CDR3 DNA is TGTGCCAGCAGCCCGTTGGCGGGGAACACTGAAGCTTTCTTT.

The chain links TRBV7-8 to TRBJ1-1; TRBD1 is a possible D gene (6 bases). V lost 5 bases, J lost 1 base, and 11 bases lay in between. CDR1 and CDR2 from the germline V gene are SGHVS and FQNEAQ. The CDR3 spans 14 residues. CDR3 bases: TGTGCCAGCAGCGCGGACAGAGCGAACACTGAAGCTTTCTTT. Amino acid sequence: CASSADRANTEAFF.

V gene TRBV18 combines with J gene TRBJ2-1; 10 nucleotides agree with TRBD2. J gave up 7 bases and V 0 bases, and 6 bases lay outside the gene matches. The V gene's germline CDR1 is KGHSH and CDR2 LQKENI. The CDR3 has 16 residues. CDR3 sequence reads: CASSPPGLAGVNEQFF. CDR3 in DNA: TGTGCCAGCTCACCACCGGGGCTAGCGGGGGTTAATGAGCAGTTCTTC.

The chain recombines TRBV7-3 with TRBJ1-2, with D uncertain. There are 13 residues in the CDR3. Germline CDR1 reads SGHTA; CDR2 reads FQGTGA. Between the trimmed V and J ends, which lost 2 bases and 4 bases, there was a span of 8 bases. CDR3: CASSLDAGYGYTF. CDR3 sequence (DNA): TGTGCCAGCAGCTTAGACGCGGGCTATGGCTACACCTTC. The full variable domain, its missing parts supplied by reference TRBV7-3 and TRBJ1-2, is GAGVSQTPSNKVTEKGKYVELRCDPISGHTALYWYRQSLGQGPEFLIYFQGTGAADDSGLPNDRFFAVRPEGSVSTLKIQRTERGDSAVYLCASSLDAGYGYTFGSGTRLTVV.

The chain uses TRBV19 and TRBJ1-5; D gene ambiguous. Germline V lookup: CDR1 LNHDA, CDR2 SQIVND (reference sequence). V was clipped by 7 bases and J by 0 bases, with 13 bases between them. The CDR3 length is 15 residues. The CDR3 is CASTLLPSSNQPQHF. The CDR3 coding sequence is TGTGCCAGTACTCTCCTCCCCTCTAGCAATCAGCCCCAGCATTTT.

The V gene is TRBV9, the J gene TRBJ1-4, with D maybe TRBD1 (6 bases). This CDR3 region has 15 residues. Between the trimmed V and J ends, which lost 4 bases and 5 bases, there was a span of 15 bases. Per the germline V gene, CDR1 is SGDLS and CDR2 is YYNGEE. CDR3 in amino acids: CASSSGARANEKLFF. CDR3 DNA: TGTGCCAGCAGCTCAGGGGCCAGGGCGAATGAAAAACTGTTTTTT.

The rearrangement links TRBV7-9 to TRBJ2-1; 12 bases are a match to TRBD1. The CDR3 consists of 15 residues. V dropped 6 bases and J dropped 10; count of bases not matched to a gene: 10. Germline values: CDR1 SEHNR, CDR2 FQNEAQ (reference sequence). CDR3 region: CASRWGTGGPREQFF. The CDR3 region has the DNA TGTGCCAGCAGGTGGGGGACAGGGGGCCCCAGGGAGCAGTTCTTC. Using reference TRBV7-9 and TRBJ2-1 for the parts outside the CDR3, the full variable domain is DTGVSQNPRHKITKRGQNVTFRCDPISEHNRLYWYRQTLGQGPEFLTYFQNEAQLEKSRLLSDRFSAERPKGSFSTLEIQRTEQGDSAMYLCASRWGTGGPREQFFGPGTRLTVL.

The DNA of the CDR3 is TGTGCCAGCAGCCGTGAGACTAGCGTTAGCACAGATACGCAGTATTTT. Amino acid sequence: CASSRETSVSTDTQYF. This rearrangement joins TRBV3-1 (or the pseudogene TRBV3-2) to TRBJ2-3; TRBD2 aligns across 8 bases. The V gene's germline CDR1 is LGHDT and CDR2 YNNKEL (reference sequence). The length of the CDR3 is 16 residues. Trimming took 4 bases from V and 0 from J; bases not matched to a gene: 6.

The V call is TRBV3-1 (or the pseudogene TRBV3-2), the J call TRBJ1-5, with D maybe TRBD1 (5 bases). V lost 1 base, J lost 2 bases, and 9 bases lay in between. This CDR3 has 15 residues. Germline V lookup: CDR1 LGHDT, CDR2 YNNKEL (reference sequence). CDR3 in DNA: TGTGCCAGCAGCCAAGGGGGGGGAGGCAATCAGCCCCAGCATTTT. This codes for CASSQGGGGNQPQHF.

The count of this clone is one. The chain is built from TRBV11-2 and TRBJ2-5, with 9 bases lining up with TRBD1. The length of the CDR3 is 14 residues. The J segment lost 9 bases and the V segment lost 5 bases, leaving 10 bases of the junction unmatched. In germline, CDR1 is SGHAT, CDR2 FQNNGV. The CDR3, as DNA: TGTGCCAGCAGCGTGGGGACAGGGAAAGGACCCCAGTACTTC. This gives the protein CASSVGTGKGPQYF.

The chain recombines TRBV4-2 with TRBJ2-4; 9 bases are a match to TRBD1. Germline-derived CDR1 and CDR2 are LGHNA and YNFKEQ. Trimming at V came to 2 bases and at J to 7 bases, leaving 9 bases not matched to a gene. This CDR3 region has 16 residues. The CDR3 DNA reads as TGTGCCAGCAGCCAATCCTTAGGGACAGGGCCCAACATTCAGTACTTC. It translates to CASSQSLGTGPNIQYF.

The genes are TRBV28 and TRBJ1-5, with D perhaps TRBD1 (5 bases). The CDR3 runs 15 residues. The germline gives CDR1 MDHEN, CDR2 SYDVKM. V was trimmed by 7 bases and J by 6 bases, leaving 19 bases between them. The CDR3 DNA is TGTGCCAGCAAAGTTTATGGCGGGGCTGCTCAGCCCCAGCATTTT. It specifies CASKVYGGAAQPQHF.

DNA of the CDR3: TGTGCCTGGAGTACACCCGGGACTAGCGGGGGGGACTACGAGCAGTACTTC. This gives the protein CAWSTPGTSGGDYEQYF. V is TRBV30 and J is TRBJ2-7, with 16 positions matching TRBD2. In germline, CDR1 is GTSNPN, CDR2 SVGIG (reference sequence). The J segment lost 3 bases and the V segment lost 2 bases, leaving 7 bases of the junction unmatched. CDR3 size: 17 residues.

The J gene is TRBJ1-5, the V gene TRBV4-1, with D possibly TRBD1 on 6 matching bases. The length of the CDR3 is 15 residues. V was trimmed by 4 bases and J by 6 bases, leaving 16 bases between them. Germline-derived CDR1 and CDR2 are MGHRA and YSYEKL. CDR3 in amino acids: CASSLTQGTAQPQHF. The CDR3 region has the DNA TGCGCCAGCAGCCTCACACAGGGTACAGCTCAGCCCCAGCATTTT.

The V and J genes are TRBV28 and TRBJ1-5, with 7 bases lining up with TRBD1. V shed 10 bases, J shed 2 bases, and the junction held 11 bases outside the gene matches. Per germline, CDR1 MDHEN and CDR2 SYDVKM. The length of the CDR3 is 15 residues. CDR3 loop: CAITYSGQGNQPQHF. The CDR3 DNA reads TGTGCCATCACGTATTCAGGACAGGGCAATCAGCCCCAGCATTTT.

This clone was counted only a few times. The chain carries TRBV11-3 and TRBJ1-1; maybe TRBD1 (6 bases). This CDR3 region has 16 residues. Between the trimmed V and J ends, which lost 5 bases and 3 bases, there was a span of 19 bases. Germline V lookup: CDR1 SGHNT, CDR2 YENEEA. CDR3 amino acids: CASSATGLEGDTEAFF. The CDR3 bases are TGTGCCAGCAGCGCTACAGGGCTGGAAGGGGACACTGAAGCTTTCTTT.

The V and J genes are TRBV28 and TRBJ1-2; 9 bases align to TRBD1. After removal of 5 bases from V and 1 base from J, the junction contained 11 bases not matched to a gene. The CDR3 is 17 amino acids. Germline V gene sequence: CDR1 MDHEN, CDR2 SYDVKM. CDR3 amino acids: CASSRGQGTLGNYGYTF. The CDR3 DNA follows: TGTGCCAGCAGTAGAGGACAGGGGACTTTAGGTAACTATGGCTACACCTTC.

The chain links TRBV7-2 to TRBJ1-1; tentative D call: TRBD1 (5 bases). The CDR3 length is 13 residues. Trimming pared 5 bases from V and 10 bases from J, leaving 17 bases between. Germline V lookup: CDR1 SGHTA, CDR2 FQGNSA. As DNA, the CDR3 is TGTGCCAGCAGCCTCCGGACAAATCAGGGAGCTTTCTTT. Its translation is CASSLRTNQGAFF.

The gene calls are TRBV20-1 and TRBJ1-2; no definite D call. With 6 bases removed from V and 7 bases from J, the gap between germline ends came to 12 bases. Germline V gene data show CDR1 as DFQATT and CDR2 as SNEGSKA (reference sequence). The CDR3 is 11 amino acids. Here the CDR3 DNA reads TGCAGTGCCAATGGTGGCTTTGGCTACACCTTC. Translation: CSANGGFGYTF.

This clone was detected once. The J gene is TRBJ2-3, the V gene TRBV7-3, with 10 bases that match TRBD1. CDR1 is SGHTA, CDR2 FQGTGA, per germline. V trimming: 5 bases; J trimming: 2 bases; junction bases outside the gene matches: 7. The length of the CDR3 is 16 residues. The CDR3 here is CASSLGQGINTDTQYF. In DNA form, the CDR3 reads TGTGCCAGCAGCCTGGGACAGGGGATTAACACAGATACGCAGTATTTT.

V and J are TRBV28 and TRBJ2-5; 10 bases are a match to TRBD2. The CDR3 runs 14 residues. The germline CDR1 and CDR2 sequences are MDHEN and SYDVKM. The junction had 5 bases not matched to a gene; V was cut back by 7 bases and J by 3 bases. CDR3 residues: CASKERGGKETQYF. CDR3 coding DNA: TGTGCCAGCAAGGAGCGGGGGGGAAAAGAGACCCAGTACTTC. Filled out from reference TRBV28 and TRBJ2-5, the complete variable domain reads DVKVTQSSRYLVKRTGEKVFLECVQDMDHENMFWYRQDPGLGLRLIYFSYDVKMKEKGDIPEGYSVSREKKERFSLILESASTNQTSMYLCASKERGGKETQYFGPGTRLLVL.